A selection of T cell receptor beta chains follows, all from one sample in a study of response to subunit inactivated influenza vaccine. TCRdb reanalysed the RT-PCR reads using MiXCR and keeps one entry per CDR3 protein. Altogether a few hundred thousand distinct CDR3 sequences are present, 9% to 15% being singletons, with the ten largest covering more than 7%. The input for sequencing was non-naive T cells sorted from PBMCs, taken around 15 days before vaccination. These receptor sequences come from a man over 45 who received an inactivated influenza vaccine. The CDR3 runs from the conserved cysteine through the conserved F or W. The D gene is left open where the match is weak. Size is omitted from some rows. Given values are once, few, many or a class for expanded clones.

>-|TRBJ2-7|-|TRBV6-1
TGTGCCAGCACCTTAGACCCCTTGGGCGAGCAGTACTTC
CASTLDPLGEQYF
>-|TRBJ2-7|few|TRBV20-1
TGCAGTGCCCTAGGGGAGGTATTTAGACAAAACGAGCAGTACTTC
CSALGEVFRQNEQYF
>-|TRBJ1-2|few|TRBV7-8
TGTGCCAGCAGCTTAATAGTGAGAGGGGATGCCGGCTACACCTTC
CASSLIVRGDAGYTF
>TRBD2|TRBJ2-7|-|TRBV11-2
TGTGCCAGCAGCCCGCTGGCGGGAGTTACCACGGGAGAGCAGTACTTC
CASSPLAGVTTGEQYF
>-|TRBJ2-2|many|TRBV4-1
TGCGCCAGCAGCCGCGTCCCCACCGAGGAGCTGTTTTTT
CASSRVPTEELFF
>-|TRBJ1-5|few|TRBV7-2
TGTGCCAGCAGCCTTGGTGCAAATACAGGTCAGCCCCAGCATTTT
CASSLGANTGQPQHF
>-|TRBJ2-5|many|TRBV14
TGTGCCAGCAGCCCTGTGAGGGGCCGATACCAAGAGACCCAGTACTTC
CASSPVRGRYQETQYF
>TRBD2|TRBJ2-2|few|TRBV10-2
TGCGCCAGCAGTGACCCTAGCGGGGGGGCTTCCGGGGAGCTGTTTTTT
CASSDPSGGASGELFF
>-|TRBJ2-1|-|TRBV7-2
TGTGCCAGCAGCTTAGTCAGTATCCAGGGGGGGTACAATGAGCAGTTCTTC
CASSLVSIQGGYNEQFF
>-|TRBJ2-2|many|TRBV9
TGTGCCAGCAGCGTTGAGGGTTGGACCGGGGAGCTGTTTTTT
CASSVEGWTGELFF
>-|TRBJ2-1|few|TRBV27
TGTGCCAGCAGTTTATTGTCCGGGGGCGATGAGCAGTTCTTC
CASSLLSGGDEQFF
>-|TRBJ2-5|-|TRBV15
TGTGCCACCAGCAGAGGTGGGCTGCCGACCCAGTACTTC
CATSRGGLPTQYF
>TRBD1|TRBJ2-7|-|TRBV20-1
TGCAGTGCTAACGGAGGACAGGCCTACGAGCAGTACTTC
CSANGGQAYEQYF
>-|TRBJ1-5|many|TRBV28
TGTGCCAGCAGTTCAGGGTCCAGCAATCAGCCCCAGCATTTT
CASSSGSSNQPQHF
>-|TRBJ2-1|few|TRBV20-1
TGCAGTGCTAAAAGGGCCTACAATGAGCAGTTCTTC
CSAKRAYNEQFF